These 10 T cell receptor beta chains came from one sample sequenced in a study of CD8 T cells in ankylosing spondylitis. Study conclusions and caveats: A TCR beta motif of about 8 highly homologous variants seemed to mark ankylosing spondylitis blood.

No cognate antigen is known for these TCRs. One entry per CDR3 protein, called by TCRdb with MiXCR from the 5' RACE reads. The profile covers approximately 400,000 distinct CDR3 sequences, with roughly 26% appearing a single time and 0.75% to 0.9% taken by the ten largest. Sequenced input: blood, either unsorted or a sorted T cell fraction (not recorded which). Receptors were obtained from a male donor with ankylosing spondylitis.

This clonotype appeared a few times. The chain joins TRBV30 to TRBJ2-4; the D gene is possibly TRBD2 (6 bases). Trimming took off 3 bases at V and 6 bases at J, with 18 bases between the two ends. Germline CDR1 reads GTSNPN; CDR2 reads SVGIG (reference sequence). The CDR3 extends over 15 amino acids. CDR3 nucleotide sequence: TGTGCCTGGAGCGCCGAAATCTTGGGGGGAAACATTCAGTACTTC. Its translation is CAWSAEILGGNIQYF.

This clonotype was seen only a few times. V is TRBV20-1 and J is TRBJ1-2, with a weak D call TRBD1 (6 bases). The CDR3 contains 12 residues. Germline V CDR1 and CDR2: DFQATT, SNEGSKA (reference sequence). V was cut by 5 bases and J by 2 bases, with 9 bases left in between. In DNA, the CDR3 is TGCAGTGCTTTAACAGGGAACTATGGCTACACCTTC. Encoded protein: CSALTGNYGYTF.

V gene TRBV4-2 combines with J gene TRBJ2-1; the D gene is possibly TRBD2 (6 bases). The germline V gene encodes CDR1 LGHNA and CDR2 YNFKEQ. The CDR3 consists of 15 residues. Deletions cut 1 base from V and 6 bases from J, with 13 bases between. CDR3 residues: CASSQVRGRGNEQFF. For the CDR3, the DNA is TGTGCCAGCAGCCAAGTTCGCGGGCGGGGCAATGAGCAGTTCTTC.

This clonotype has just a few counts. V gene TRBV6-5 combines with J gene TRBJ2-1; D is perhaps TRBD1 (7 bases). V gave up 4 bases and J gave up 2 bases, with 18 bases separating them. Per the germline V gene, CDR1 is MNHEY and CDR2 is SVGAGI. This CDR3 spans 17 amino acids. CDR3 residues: CASSFSRRGTAYNEQFF. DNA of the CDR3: TGTGCCAGCAGTTTTTCCCGTCGGGGGACAGCCTACAATGAGCAGTTCTTC.

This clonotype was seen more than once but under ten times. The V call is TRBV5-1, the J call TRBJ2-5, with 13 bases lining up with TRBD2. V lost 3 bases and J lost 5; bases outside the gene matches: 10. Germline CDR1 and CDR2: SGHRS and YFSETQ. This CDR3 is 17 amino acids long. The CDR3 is CASSSLWTSGRGETQYF. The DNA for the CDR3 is TGCGCCAGCAGCTCATTATGGACTAGCGGGAGAGGGGAGACCCAGTACTTC.

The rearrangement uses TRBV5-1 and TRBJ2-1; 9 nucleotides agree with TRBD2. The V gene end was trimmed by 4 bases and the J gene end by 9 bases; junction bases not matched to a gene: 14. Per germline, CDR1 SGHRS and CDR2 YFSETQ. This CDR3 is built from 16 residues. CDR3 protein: CASSPPLLAGGGEQFF. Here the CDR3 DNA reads TGCGCCAGCAGCCCGCCATTGTTGGCGGGAGGGGGTGAGCAGTTCTTC.

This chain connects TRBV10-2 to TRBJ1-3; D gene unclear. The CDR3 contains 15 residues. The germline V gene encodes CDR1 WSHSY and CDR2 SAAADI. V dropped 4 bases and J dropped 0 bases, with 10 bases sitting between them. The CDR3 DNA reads TGCGCCAGCAGTGCACGCTTTCACTCTGGAAACACCATATATTTT. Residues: CASSARFHSGNTIYF.

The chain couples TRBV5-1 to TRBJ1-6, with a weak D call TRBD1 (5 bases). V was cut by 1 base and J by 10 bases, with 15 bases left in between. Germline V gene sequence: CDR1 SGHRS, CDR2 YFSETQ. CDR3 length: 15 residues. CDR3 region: CASSLNVDRDSPLHF. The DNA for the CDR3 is TGCGCCAGCAGCTTGAATGTAGACAGAGACTCACCCCTCCACTTT.

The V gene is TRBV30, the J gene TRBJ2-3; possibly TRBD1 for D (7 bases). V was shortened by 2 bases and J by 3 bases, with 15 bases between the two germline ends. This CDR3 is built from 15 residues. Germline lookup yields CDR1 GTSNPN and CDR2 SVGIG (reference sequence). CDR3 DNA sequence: TGTGCCTGGAGTCCAATACAGGGGAGGACAGATACGCAGTATTTT. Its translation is CAWSPIQGRTDTQYF.

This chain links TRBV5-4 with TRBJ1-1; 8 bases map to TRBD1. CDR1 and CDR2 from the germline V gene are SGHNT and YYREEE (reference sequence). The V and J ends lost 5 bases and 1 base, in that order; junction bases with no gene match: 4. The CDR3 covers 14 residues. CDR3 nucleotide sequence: TGTGCCAGCAGTAAGGGGACAGGGAACACTGAAGCTTTCTTT. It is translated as CASSKGTGNTEAFF.